The 13 T cell receptor beta chains in this list originate from one sample, sequenced in a study of glioma-infiltrating T cells after dendritic cell vaccination. Time point noted: after dendritic cell vaccination, including at tumor progression/relapse. The assay was immunoSEQ multiplex PCR, and TCRdb's table has in-frame clones only and misses some. The sample comprises 85,000 to 100,000 clones, approximately 80% of which are singletons, and 4.5% to 5.5% rests with the top ten. Here the sequenced sample was blood, taken after dendritic cell vaccination. These receptors all stem from a human donor with glioblastoma.

This chain joins TRBV27 and TRBJ2-5; 7 positions match TRBD2. The CDR3 extends over 14 amino acids. J lost 5 bases, V lost 3 bases, and 6 bases had no gene match. Germline CDR1 reads MNHEY; CDR2 reads SMNVEV (reference sequence). CDR3: CASSLGGTTETQYF. The CDR3 DNA follows: TGTGCCAGCAGTTTGGGGGGGACCACGGAGACCCAGTACTTC.

This clone appeared once. The chain couples TRBV10-1 to TRBJ2-7; D may be TRBD2 (7 bases). The germline V and J ends were trimmed by 10 bases and 3 bases, with 22 bases remaining between them. The germline V gene has CDR1 WNHNN and CDR2 SYGVQD (reference sequence). This CDR3 spans 15 amino acids. The chain's CDR3 is CATNVQRDKGYEQYF. The DNA for the CDR3 is TGCGCCACCAACGTTCAGCGGGACAAAGGCTACGAGCAGTACTTC.

This chain joins TRBV7-3 and TRBJ2-1; tentatively, D is TRBD1 (6 bases). In germline, CDR1 is SGHTA, CDR2 FQGTGA. The CDR3 has 15 residues. V lost 2 bases and J 2 bases, leaving 10 bases between the germline ends. The CDR3 loop reads CASSLRQVAYNEQFF. The CDR3, as DNA: TGTGCCAGCAGCTTACGACAGGTAGCCTACAATGAGCAGTTCTTC.

The rearrangement uses TRBV2 and TRBJ2-7, with a tentative D call TRBD2 (5 bases). Trimming shortened V by 11 bases and J by 2 bases, and 10 bases separated the two germline ends. The V gene's germline CDR1 is SNHLY and CDR2 FYNNEI. CDR3 length: 11 residues. CDR3 region: CAAGPTYEQYF. The CDR3 coding sequence is TGTGCCGCGGGCCCTACCTACGAGCAGTACTTC.

This clone was counted a few times. The chain recombines TRBV28 with TRBJ1-1; TRBD1 matches 9 bases. CDR1 MDHEN and CDR2 SYDVKM come from the germline V gene. This CDR3 has 15 amino acids. V gave up 11 bases and J gave up 1 base; unmatched junction bases: 11. CDR3 sequence (DNA): TGTGCCTGCCTTACAGGGGGCGCGGGGAACACTGAAGCTTTCTTT. It is translated as CACLTGGAGNTEAFF.

The genes are TRBV6-1 and TRBJ2-5; 7 bases align to TRBD1. Looked up from germline, CDR1 is MNHNS and CDR2 is SASEGT. The V and J ends lost 5 bases and 4 bases, in that order; junction bases with no gene match: 4. CDR3 length: 13 residues. CDR3 residues: CASSLTGVETQYF. The CDR3 DNA sequence: TGTGCCAGCAGTTTAACAGGGGTAGAGACCCAGTACTTC.

The chain carries TRBV27 and TRBJ2-7; 7 nucleotides align to TRBD1. CDR1 and CDR2 (germline): MNHEY, SMNVEV (reference sequence). There are 15 residues in the CDR3. V was clipped by 4 bases and J by 11 bases; unmatched bases: 17. The CDR3, as DNA: TGTGCCAGCAGTTCATTAATACCGCCGGACAGGAGGAAGTACTTC. Translated: CASSSLIPPDRRKYF.

The rearrangement joins TRBV2 to TRBJ2-5; TRBD1 might be the D (8 bases). Between the trimmed V and J ends, which lost 6 bases and 5 bases, there was a span of 16 bases. From germline, CDR1 is SNHLY and CDR2 FYNNEI. The CDR3 is 14 residues long. CDR3 DNA sequence: TGTGCCAGCAGCAGGGGGCTCGGGGGGGAGACCCAGTACTTC. The encoded protein is CASSRGLGGETQYF. Together with reference TRBV2 and TRBJ2-5, the CDR3 gives the full variable domain: EPEVTQTPSHQVTQMGQEVILRCVPISNHLYFYWYRQILGQKVEFLVSFYNNEISEKSEIFDDQFSVERPDGSNFTLKIRSTKLEDSAMYFCASSRGLGGETQYFGPGTRLLVL.

Only one count was recorded for this clone. V usage is TRBV15 and J usage is TRBJ2-1; 9 nucleotides line up with TRBD2. J gave up 8 bases and V 5 bases, and 10 bases lay outside the gene matches. Germline lookup yields CDR1 LNHNV and CDR2 YYDKDF (reference sequence). CDR3 length: 15 residues. CDR3 residues: CATSEGLAGSYEQFF. CDR3 bases: TGTGCCACCAGCGAGGGGCTAGCGGGAAGCTATGAGCAGTTCTTC.

The chain has TRBV12-5 and TRBJ2-3, with D maybe TRBD2 (6 bases). Trimming cost V 2 bases and J 5 bases, with 23 bases left between them. The length of the CDR3 is 18 residues. CDR1 is LGHNT and CDR2 is FRNRAP in the germline V gene. Here the CDR3 DNA reads TGTGCTAGTGGTTTGTCCTCGACGGGACTTGGAGCGGGAGATACGCAGTATTTT. Amino acid sequence: CASGLSSTGLGAGDTQYF.

At least ten counts were recorded for this clone. The V gene is TRBV5-1, the J gene TRBJ1-1; D unclear. CDR1 and CDR2 from the germline V gene are SGHRS and YFSETQ. V was shortened by 0 bases and J by 3 bases, with 12 bases between the two germline ends. This CDR3 comprises 15 residues. CDR3 sequence reads: CASSLGGIQDTEAFF. CDR3 bases: TGCGCCAGCAGCTTGGGAGGGATTCAGGACACTGAAGCTTTCTTT.

The chain links TRBV10-3 to TRBJ2-1; 13 nucleotides line up with TRBD2. From germline, CDR1 is ENHRY and CDR2 SYGVKD. The CDR3 contains 15 residues. V lost 2 bases and J lost 9; bases outside the gene matches: 4. CDR3 DNA: TGTGCCATCAGTGAGGGACTAGCGGGAGAAGGTGAGCAGTTCTTC. This codes for CAISEGLAGEGEQFF.

The V gene is TRBV30, the J gene TRBJ1-1; D uncertain. V was clipped by 8 bases and J by 7 bases, with 17 bases between them. Germline V gene sequence: CDR1 GTSNPN, CDR2 SVGIG (reference sequence). The CDR3 runs to 12 residues. The CDR3 sequence is CAMDSPVGEAFF. The CDR3 DNA reads as TGTGCCATGGACTCCCCCGTGGGTGAAGCTTTCTTT.